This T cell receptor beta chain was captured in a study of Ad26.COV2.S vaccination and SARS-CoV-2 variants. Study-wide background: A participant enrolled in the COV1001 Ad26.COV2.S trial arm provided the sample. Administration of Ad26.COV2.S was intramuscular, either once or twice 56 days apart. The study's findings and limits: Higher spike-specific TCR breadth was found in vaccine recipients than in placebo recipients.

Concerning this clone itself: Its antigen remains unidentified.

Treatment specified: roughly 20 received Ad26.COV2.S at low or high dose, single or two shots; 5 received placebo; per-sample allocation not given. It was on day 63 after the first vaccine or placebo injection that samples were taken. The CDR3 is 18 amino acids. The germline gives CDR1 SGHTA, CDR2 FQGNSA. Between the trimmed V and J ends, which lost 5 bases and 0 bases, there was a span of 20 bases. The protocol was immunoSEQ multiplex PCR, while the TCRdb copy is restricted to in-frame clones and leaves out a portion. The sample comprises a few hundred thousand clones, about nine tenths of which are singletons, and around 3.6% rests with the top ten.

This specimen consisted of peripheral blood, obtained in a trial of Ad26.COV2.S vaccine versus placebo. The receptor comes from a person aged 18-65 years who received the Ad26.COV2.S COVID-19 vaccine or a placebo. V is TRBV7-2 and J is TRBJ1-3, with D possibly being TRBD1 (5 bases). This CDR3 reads CASSPRGFRQSSGNTIYF. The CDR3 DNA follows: TGTGCCAGCAGCCCGAGAGGTTTCCGACAGTCCTCTGGAAACACCATATATTTT.